The 27 T cell receptor beta chains listed next were all sequenced from one sample in a study of T cell responses to AZD1222 COVID-19 vaccine. The data were produced by immunoSEQ multiplex PCR, yet TCRdb's version contains in-frame clones alone and is incomplete. This sample yields some 150,000 clones, of which roughly 93% are seen a single time; less than 2% belongs to the top ten. The sequenced sample was peripheral blood, obtained 28 days after the second AZD1222 dose. The source is an adult who received the AZD1222 COVID-19 vaccine.

The gene calls are TRBV19 and TRBJ1-4; 9 bases are shared with TRBD1. This CDR3 region has 18 residues. Germline V gives CDR1 LNHDA, CDR2 SQIVND (reference sequence). J lost 0 bases, V lost 6 bases, and 11 bases had no gene match. This CDR3 is CASRERTGDGATNEKLFF. DNA of the CDR3: TGTGCCAGTAGGGAGAGGACAGGGGATGGAGCAACTAATGAAAAACTGTTTTTT.

The chain is built from TRBV7-9 and TRBJ1-4, with 11 positions matching TRBD1. Trimming removed 5 bases from V and 4 bases from J; junction bases left unmatched: 9. The germline V gene has CDR1 SEHNR and CDR2 FQNEAQ (reference sequence). This CDR3 is 17 amino acids long. The CDR3 here is CASSAGTGGLFNEKLFF. CDR3 DNA: TGTGCCAGCAGCGCCGGGACAGGGGGTTTGTTTAATGAAAAACTGTTTTTT.

The chain uses TRBV2 and TRBJ1-6; tentative D call: TRBD1 (5 bases). The V and J ends lost 7 bases and 10 bases respectively, with 17 bases between them. The germline V gene has CDR1 SNHLY and CDR2 FYNNEI. CDR3 size: 14 residues. CDR3 bases: TGTGCCAGCACGATAAGGGGCCCAGGGTCACCCCTCCACTTT. Its translation: CASTIRGPGSPLHF.

The J gene is TRBJ2-3, the V gene TRBV5-1, with 8 bases lining up with TRBD1. V was pared by 2 bases and J by 3 bases, with 2 bases of the junction left unmatched. The CDR3 is made up of 14 amino acids. Germline values: CDR1 SGHRS, CDR2 YFSETQ. The CDR3: CASSFGQGTDTQYF. The CDR3, as DNA: TGCGCCAGCAGCTTTGGACAGGGAACAGATACGCAGTATTTT.

This chain joins TRBV6-1 and TRBJ1-1; D remains unclear. This CDR3 comprises 14 residues. V was cut by 2 bases and J by 0 bases, with 7 bases left in between. Germline loops: CDR1 MNHNS, CDR2 SASEGT. CDR3: CASSEHRLNTEAFF. Written as DNA, the CDR3 is TGTGCCAGCAGTGAACACAGATTGAACACTGAAGCTTTCTTT.

This CDR3 is CASRKDSPMNTEAFF. The DNA for the CDR3 is TGTGCCAGTAGGAAGGACAGCCCCATGAACACTGAAGCTTTCTTT. The chain has TRBV19 and TRBJ1-1; possible D gene TRBD1, 6 bases. The CDR3 totals 15 residues. Trimming stripped 6 bases from V and 0 bases from J, with 14 bases between. The germline gives CDR1 LNHDA, CDR2 SQIVND (reference sequence).

CDR3 sequence reads: CASSSGGALNTEAFF. Here the CDR3 DNA reads TGTGCCAGCAGCTCGGGGGGGGCCTTGAACACTGAAGCTTTCTTT. The V gene is TRBV2, the J gene TRBJ1-1, with TRBD1 as a possible D gene (6 bases). From germline, CDR1 is SNHLY and CDR2 FYNNEI. CDR3 size: 15 residues. Trimming removed 6 bases from V and 0 bases from J, with 14 bases in between.

The V call is TRBV27, the J call TRBJ1-2, with 7 positions matching TRBD1. The trim removed 6 bases at V and 10 bases at J, leaving 14 bases unmatched. The germline V gene has CDR1 MNHEY and CDR2 SMNVEV (reference sequence). The CDR3 length is 14 residues. This chain's CDR3 is CASRLTGTESIYTF. The CDR3 DNA sequence: TGTGCCAGCAGGCTTACCGGGACAGAGAGCATCTACACCTTC.

This clone was seen a handful of times. The chain combines TRBV3-1 (or the pseudogene TRBV3-2) with TRBJ2-2; D remains unclear. Germline loops: CDR1 LGHDT, CDR2 YNNKEL (reference sequence). The CDR3 covers 13 residues. The ends were cut back, 4 bases at V and 3 bases at J, with 6 bases in the middle. The CDR3 bases are TGTGCCAGCAGCCCCTACCACACCGGGGAGCTGTTTTTT. It encodes CASSPYHTGELFF.

The chain joins TRBV11-2 to TRBJ2-3; TRBD2 matches 8 bases. CDR1 SGHAT and CDR2 FQNNGV come from the germline V gene. CDR3 size: 16 residues. J was trimmed by 6 bases and V by 3 bases; bases with no gene match: 11. CDR3 sequence: CASSFVSLAVADTQYF. The CDR3, as DNA: TGTGCCAGCAGCTTCGTCTCACTAGCGGTTGCGGATACGCAGTATTTT. The full variable domain, rest sourced from reference TRBV11-2 and TRBJ2-3, is EAGVAQSPRYKIIEKRQSVAFWCNPISGHATLYWYQQILGQGPKLLIQFQNNGVVDDSQLPKDRFSAERLKGVDSTLKIQPAKLEDSAVYLCASSFVSLAVADTQYFGPGTRLTVL.

The chain joins TRBV7-9 to TRBJ1-3, with TRBD1 as a possible D gene (5 bases). Trimming removed 4 bases from V and 3 bases from J, with 13 bases in between. The germline V gene encodes CDR1 SEHNR and CDR2 FQNEAQ (reference sequence). The CDR3 is 15 residues long. The DNA for the CDR3 is TGTGCCAGCAGCTCCCGGGGGTTGGATGGAAACACCATATATTTT. This sequence encodes CASSSRGLDGNTIYF.

The CDR3 loop is CASSILSTASNQPQHF. The CDR3 DNA sequence: TGTGCCAGTAGTATCCTGTCGACAGCTAGCAATCAGCCCCAGCATTTT. The rearrangement uses TRBV19 and TRBJ1-5; D perhaps matches TRBD1 (5 bases). The V end lost 3 bases, the J end lost 0 bases, and 12 bases lay between the germline ends. The germline CDR1 and CDR2 sequences are LNHDA and SQIVND (reference sequence). The CDR3 covers 16 residues.

V and J are TRBV7-8 and TRBJ1-4; D is ambiguous. The CDR3 contains 15 residues. Trimming removed 5 bases at V and 5 bases at J, with 15 bases between. Germline CDR1 is SGHVS and CDR2 is FQNEAQ. The CDR3 protein is CASSPSSKRNEKLFF. The CDR3 DNA reads TGTGCCAGCAGCCCCAGCTCTAAGCGGAATGAAAAACTGTTTTTT. Full variable domain (missing parts from reference TRBV7-8 and TRBJ1-4): GAGVSQSPRYKVAKRGQDVALRCDPISGHVSLFWYQQALGQGPEFLTYFQNEAQLDKSGLPSDRFFAERPEGSVSTLKIQRTQQEDSAVYLCASSPSSKRNEKLFFGSGTQLSVL.

This clone came up once. The chain recombines TRBV6-5 with TRBJ2-7, with D possibly TRBD2 on 5 matching bases. Germline CDR1 reads MNHEY; CDR2 reads SVGAGI. The CDR3 runs to 13 residues. Trimming removed 6 bases at V and 3 bases at J, with 12 bases between. The CDR3 here is CASRAVFFYEQYF. The CDR3 DNA sequence: TGTGCCAGCAGAGCGGTATTCTTCTACGAGCAGTACTTC.

The J gene is TRBJ2-7, the V gene TRBV5-1; TRBD2 might be the D (6 bases). The CDR3 sequence is 16 residues long. The germline CDR1 and CDR2 sequences are SGHRS and YFSETQ. Trimming pared 3 bases from V and 3 bases from J, leaving 19 bases between. The DNA of the CDR3 is TGCGCCAGCAGCTCCGCTCGCCCGGACTATTACTACGAGCAGTACTTC. Translating it yields CASSSARPDYYYEQYF.

V and J are TRBV11-2 and TRBJ2-2, with a tentative D call TRBD2 (7 bases). The CDR3 covers 16 residues. The V and J ends lost 0 bases and 0 bases respectively, with 8 bases between them. Germline CDR1 is SGHAT and CDR2 is FQNNGV. The chain's CDR3 is CASSLERGPNTGELFF. The CDR3 DNA reads as TGTGCCAGCAGCTTAGAGCGGGGGCCGAACACCGGGGAGCTGTTTTTT.

The V call is TRBV2, the J call TRBJ1-4, with a tentative D call TRBD1 (6 bases). This CDR3 is built from 15 residues. Deletions cut 5 bases from V and 0 bases from J, with 10 bases between. Germline V gives CDR1 SNHLY, CDR2 FYNNEI. The CDR3 coding sequence is TGTGCCAGCAGTCCCAGACAGGCAACTAATGAAAAACTGTTTTTT. Residues: CASSPRQATNEKLFF. The variable domain in full, completed from reference TRBV2 and TRBJ1-4, reads EPEVTQTPSHQVTQMGQEVILRCVPISNHLYFYWYRQILGQKVEFLVSFYNNEISEKSEIFDDQFSVERPDGSNFTLKIRSTKLEDSAMYFCASSPRQATNEKLFFGSGTQLSVL.

The chain couples TRBV7-9 to TRBJ2-1, with unresolved D. The CDR3 contains 15 residues. Trimming left V 3 bases short and J 7 bases short, with 16 bases between. Germline assignment: CDR1 SEHNR and CDR2 FQNEAQ (reference sequence). CDR3 sequence (DNA): TGTGCCAGCAGCTTCGGTGAAAACAGCCTTAATGAGCAGTTCTTC. Residues: CASSFGENSLNEQFF.

This chain uses TRBV10-2 with TRBJ2-1, with 7 positions matching TRBD2. Germline V gene sequence: CDR1 WSHSY, CDR2 SAAADI. The CDR3 totals 17 residues. V was pared by 6 bases and J by 9 bases, with 20 bases of the junction left unmatched. CDR3 sequence reads: CASRPPSDWGGSGEQFF. The CDR3 region has the DNA TGCGCCAGCAGACCTCCTTCGGATTGGGGCGGGAGTGGTGAGCAGTTCTTC.

V usage is TRBV7-3 and J usage is TRBJ2-3, with D perhaps being TRBD1 or TRBD2 (5 bases each). The germline CDR1 and CDR2 sequences are SGHTA and FQGTGA. Trimming stripped 2 bases from V and 8 bases from J, with 17 bases between. The CDR3 extends over 15 amino acids. This CDR3 is CASSLQGLGESTQYF. For the CDR3, the DNA is TGTGCCAGCAGCTTACAAGGTCTAGGGGAGAGTACGCAGTATTTT.

The chain employs TRBV6-5 and TRBJ2-7, with 7 bases fitting TRBD1. CDR3 length equals 15 residues. Germline values: CDR1 MNHEY, CDR2 SVGAGI. V lost 4 bases, J lost 1 base, and 7 bases stayed unmatched. In DNA, the CDR3 is TGTGCCAGCAGTTCCGGACAGGCCTCTTCCTACGAGCAGTACTTC. Amino acids: CASSSGQASSYEQYF.

The chain joins TRBV5-6 to TRBJ1-1; the match to TRBD1 covers 9 bases. Unmatched junction bases numbered 9, after V lost 1 base and J lost 8 bases. The germline CDR1 and CDR2 sequences are SGHDT and YYEEEE. This CDR3 spans 15 amino acids. The CDR3 loop reads CASSLRDREILEAFF. The CDR3, as DNA: TGTGCCAGCAGCTTGAGGGACAGGGAGATTTTGGAAGCTTTCTTT.

This chain joins TRBV18 and TRBJ1-3; 12 positions agree with TRBD1. The trim removed 3 bases at V and 5 bases at J, leaving 2 bases unmatched. The CDR3 is 15 amino acids. CDR1 is KGHSH and CDR2 is LQKENI in the germline V gene. As DNA, the CDR3 is TGTGCCAGCTCACCTGGGACAGGGGGCAGAAACACCATATATTTT. Its protein is CASSPGTGGRNTIYF.

This chain connects TRBV5-1 to TRBJ2-4; the D gene is possibly TRBD1 (6 bases). The ends were cut back, 0 bases at V and 2 bases at J, with 12 bases in the middle. Looked up from germline, CDR1 is SGHRS and CDR2 is YFSETQ. This CDR3 comprises 16 residues. The CDR3 DNA follows: TGCGCCAGCAGCTTGGCTCAGGGGACCTCCAAAAACATTCAGTACTTC. Encoded protein: CASSLAQGTSKNIQYF.

The V and J genes are TRBV7-9 and TRBJ2-3; D perhaps matches TRBD2 (5 bases). V was trimmed by 5 bases and J by 1 base, leaving 19 bases between them. Germline CDR1 reads SEHNR; CDR2 reads FQNEAQ (reference sequence). CDR3 length: 17 amino acids. The CDR3 region has the DNA TGTGCCAGCAGCCCGCTTGGCAGGACTCGGGGCACAGATACGCAGTATTTT. Translation gives CASSPLGRTRGTDTQYF.

The genes are TRBV11-2 and TRBJ1-1; no definite D call. The CDR3 runs to 13 residues. The germline gives CDR1 SGHAT, CDR2 FQNNGV. V was shortened by 1 base and J by 5 bases, with 8 bases between the two germline ends. Here the CDR3 reads CASSLGPLTEAFF. Here the CDR3 DNA reads TGTGCCAGCAGCTTAGGGCCCTTGACTGAAGCTTTCTTT.

CDR3 sequence reads: CASSPPSEETEAFF. CDR3 DNA sequence: TGTGCCAGCTCACCGCCCTCGGAAGAAACTGAAGCTTTCTTT. The V call is TRBV18, the J call TRBJ1-1; D uncertain. Germline V gives CDR1 KGHSH, CDR2 LQKENI. The CDR3 sequence is 14 residues long. Trimming left V 3 bases short and J 5 bases short, with 13 bases between.